The rows below give T cell receptor beta chains drawn from one sample of a study of OX40 agonist ivuxolimab in advanced cancers. Profiled with immunoSEQ multiplex PCR; TCRdb holds only in-frame clones, not every one. The data hold 75,000 to 90,000 clones, with roughly 92% observed a single time. The starting material was CD4+ or CD8+ T cells sorted from blood, obtained in a trial of the OX40 agonist ivuxolimab. The receptors derive from an adult with an advanced solid tumor such as melanoma, head and neck, liver or kidney cancer. CDR3s include the opening cysteine and the closing phenylalanine or tryptophan. Each record gives: V gene, D gene, J gene, clone size, CDR3 DNA, CDR3 protein. A D gene is named only where the DNA matches it firmly. Size values are once, few and many counts, or a class for expanded clones, and some rows have none.

v_call: TRBV5-4
d_call: NA
j_call: TRBJ1-3
clone_size: NA
cdr3_nt: TGTGCCAGCAGCTTGGCAGGGGCTTATACTGGAAACACCATATATTTT
cdr3_aa: CASSLAGAYTGNTIYF

v_call: TRBV5-1
d_call: NA
j_call: TRBJ2-7
clone_size: NA
cdr3_nt: TGCGCCAGCAGCTTGGCTGGGACCGAGCAGTACTTC
cdr3_aa: CASSLAGTEQYF

v_call: TRBV2
d_call: NA
j_call: TRBJ1-2
clone_size: NA
cdr3_nt: TGTGCCAGCAGCCAAGACTGGAACTATGGCTACACCTTC
cdr3_aa: CASSQDWNYGYTF

v_call: TRBV6-1
d_call: NA
j_call: TRBJ1-4
clone_size: NA
cdr3_nt: TGTGCCAGCAGCAGGGGACCCCGGGATGAAAAACTGTTTTTT
cdr3_aa: CASSRGPRDEKLFF

v_call: TRBV27
d_call: NA
j_call: TRBJ2-2
clone_size: NA
cdr3_nt: TGTGCCAGCACTGGACAGAACACCGGGGAGCTGTTTTTT
cdr3_aa: CASTGQNTGELFF

v_call: TRBV18
d_call: TRBD1
j_call: TRBJ2-7
clone_size: NA
cdr3_nt: TGTGCCAGCTCAACCGCGGACAGGGACTACGAGCAGTACTTC
cdr3_aa: CASSTADRDYEQYF

v_call: TRBV5-4
d_call: TRBD1
j_call: TRBJ2-2
clone_size: NA
cdr3_nt: TGTGCCAGCAGCTTGGAAAGGGGGCAGAACACCGGGGAGCTGTTTTTT
cdr3_aa: CASSLERGQNTGELFF

v_call: TRBV7-2
d_call: TRBD2
j_call: TRBJ2-1
clone_size: NA
cdr3_nt: TGTGCCAGCAGCTTAGAACGGGGGGGATACAATGAGCAGTTCTTC
cdr3_aa: CASSLERGGYNEQFF

v_call: TRBV6-1
d_call: NA
j_call: TRBJ2-3
clone_size: NA
cdr3_nt: TGTGCCAGCAGTGAGATTGGGGGGCGCACAGATACGCAGTATTTT
cdr3_aa: CASSEIGGRTDTQYF

v_call: TRBV30
d_call: NA
j_call: TRBJ1-2
clone_size: few
cdr3_nt: TGTGCCTGGAGTCCTTCCTTCTATGGCTACACCTTC
cdr3_aa: CAWSPSFYGYTF

v_call: TRBV2
d_call: NA
j_call: TRBJ2-7
clone_size: NA
cdr3_nt: TGTGCCAGCCTCGAGACTCCGAATTCCTACGAGCAGTACTTC
cdr3_aa: CASLETPNSYEQYF

v_call: TRBV5-6
d_call: NA
j_call: TRBJ1-2
clone_size: once
cdr3_nt: TGTGCCAGCAGCTTGGCCCCAGGTACAATTTATGGCTACACCTTC
cdr3_aa: CASSLAPGTIYGYTF

v_call: TRBV5-1
d_call: NA
j_call: TRBJ2-7
clone_size: NA
cdr3_nt: TGCGCCAGCAGCACCGGACAGACCTCCTACGAGCAGTACTTC
cdr3_aa: CASSTGQTSYEQYF

v_call: TRBV18
d_call: TRBD1
j_call: TRBJ2-7
clone_size: once
cdr3_nt: TGTGCCAGCTCTCCGCGGGGAGGACAGGGGGACAACGAGCAGTACTTC
cdr3_aa: CASSPRGGQGDNEQYF

v_call: TRBV6-6
d_call: TRBD2
j_call: TRBJ2-1
clone_size: NA
cdr3_nt: TGTGCCAGCAGTTACTTAACTAGCGGGGGAAAAGAGCAGTTCTTC
cdr3_aa: CASSYLTSGGKEQFF

v_call: TRBV14
d_call: TRBD2
j_call: TRBJ2-1
clone_size: NA
cdr3_nt: TGTGCCAGCAGCCAAGGCAGCGGGAGGGCCTCGGGCAATGAGCAGTTCTTC
cdr3_aa: CASSQGSGRASGNEQFF

v_call: TRBV5-8
d_call: NA
j_call: TRBJ1-1
clone_size: NA
cdr3_nt: TGTGCCAGCAGCCCCCCGAACGGGGGGTACACTGAAGCTTTCTTT
cdr3_aa: CASSPPNGGYTEAFF

v_call: TRBV5-1
d_call: NA
j_call: TRBJ2-5
clone_size: NA
cdr3_nt: TGCGCCAGCAGCTTGGCGGAGACCCAGTACTTC
cdr3_aa: CASSLAETQYF

v_call: TRBV2
d_call: NA
j_call: TRBJ2-7
clone_size: NA
cdr3_nt: TGTGCCAGCAGTGAAGTGCCCCCGGGAATGGGTTATGAGGAGCAGTACTTC
cdr3_aa: CASSEVPPGMGYEEQYF

v_call: TRBV6-5
d_call: NA
j_call: TRBJ1-1
clone_size: NA
cdr3_nt: TGTGCCAGCAGTTATCAGTTCACTGAAGCTTTCTTT
cdr3_aa: CASSYQFTEAFF

v_call: TRBV5-4
d_call: TRBD2
j_call: TRBJ2-7
clone_size: NA
cdr3_nt: TGTGCCAGCAGTCCAACAGACCCCCAGCGGGGCGTTGAGCAGTACTTC
cdr3_aa: CASSPTDPQRGVEQYF

v_call: TRBV7-8
d_call: NA
j_call: TRBJ2-1
clone_size: NA
cdr3_nt: TGTGCCAGCAGCTTAGTCTTGAATGAGCAGTTCTTC
cdr3_aa: CASSLVLNEQFF

v_call: TRBV2
d_call: TRBD1
j_call: TRBJ2-2
clone_size: NA
cdr3_nt: TGTGCCAGCAACCGGGACAGGGGGCGGTCCGGGGAGCTGTTTTTT
cdr3_aa: CASNRDRGRSGELFF

v_call: TRBV30
d_call: TRBD2
j_call: TRBJ2-1
clone_size: once
cdr3_nt: TGTGCCTGGAGTGTAGGGACTAGCGGCTACAATGAGCAGTTCTTC
cdr3_aa: CAWSVGTSGYNEQFF

v_call: TRBV19
d_call: NA
j_call: TRBJ1-1
clone_size: NA
cdr3_nt: TGTGCCAGCCTAGGGAGGGGGAACACTGAAGCTTTCTTT
cdr3_aa: CASLGRGNTEAFF

v_call: TRBV10-3
d_call: NA
j_call: TRBJ1-2
clone_size: NA
cdr3_nt: TGTGCCACCTCAGTGGGGGGGGCCTATGGCTACACCTTC
cdr3_aa: CATSVGGAYGYTF

v_call: TRBV5-1
d_call: TRBD1
j_call: TRBJ1-3
clone_size: NA
cdr3_nt: TGCGCCAGCAGCTCCACAGGGGCTGGAAACACCATATATTTT
cdr3_aa: CASSSTGAGNTIYF

v_call: TRBV11-1
d_call: NA
j_call: TRBJ1-4
clone_size: NA
cdr3_nt: TGTGCCAGCAGCTTAGCAAGGGGCCCCGCCGATGAAAAACTGTTTTTT
cdr3_aa: CASSLARGPADEKLFF

v_call: TRBV7-2
d_call: NA
j_call: TRBJ1-6
clone_size: NA
cdr3_nt: TGTGCCAGCAGCCTCTCCGGCGGGAATTCACCCCTCCACTTT
cdr3_aa: CASSLSGGNSPLHF

v_call: TRBV6-6
d_call: NA
j_call: TRBJ2-1
clone_size: once
cdr3_nt: TGTGCCAGCAGTTACACCGGGCTCCCCTACAATGAGCAGTTCTTC
cdr3_aa: CASSYTGLPYNEQFF

v_call: TRBV2
d_call: NA
j_call: TRBJ2-7
clone_size: NA
cdr3_nt: TGTGCCAGCAGTTTATCGAGGGCCCACGAGCAGTACTTC
cdr3_aa: CASSLSRAHEQYF

v_call: TRBV18
d_call: NA
j_call: TRBJ1-1
clone_size: NA
cdr3_nt: TGTGCCAGCTCACCGGGTCAGCCGAACACTGAAGCTTTCTTT
cdr3_aa: CASSPGQPNTEAFF

v_call: TRBV11-2
d_call: NA
j_call: TRBJ1-4
clone_size: NA
cdr3_nt: TGTGCCAGCAGCAAACGACAGAACGAAAAACTGTTTTTT
cdr3_aa: CASSKRQNEKLFF

v_call: TRBV13
d_call: NA
j_call: TRBJ1-1
clone_size: NA
cdr3_nt: TGTGCCAGCAGCTTAGGTCCCTTAGTAGCTTTCTTT
cdr3_aa: CASSLGPLVAFF

v_call: TRBV5-1
d_call: NA
j_call: TRBJ2-2
clone_size: NA
cdr3_nt: TGCGCCAGCAGCTTGTTCGGGCCGGACACCGGGGAGCTGTTTTTT
cdr3_aa: CASSLFGPDTGELFF

v_call: TRBV2
d_call: TRBD1
j_call: TRBJ1-3
clone_size: NA
cdr3_nt: TGTGCCAGCAGTGAGTTGCTGTCGGACAGGCCCTCTGGAAACACCATATATTTT
cdr3_aa: CASSELLSDRPSGNTIYF

v_call: TRBV27
d_call: NA
j_call: TRBJ2-5
clone_size: NA
cdr3_nt: TGTGCCAGCGGACAAGGACCAGAGACCCAGTACTTC
cdr3_aa: CASGQGPETQYF

v_call: TRBV5-1
d_call: NA
j_call: TRBJ2-7
clone_size: NA
cdr3_nt: TGCGCCAGCAGCCCCCGGATAGGCAGCTACGAGCAGTACTTC
cdr3_aa: CASSPRIGSYEQYF

v_call: TRBV28
d_call: TRBD1
j_call: TRBJ1-1
clone_size: NA
cdr3_nt: TGTGCCAGCAGTCTTTGGACAGGGGGTGTGAACACTGAAGCTTTCTTT
cdr3_aa: CASSLWTGGVNTEAFF

v_call: TRBV6-5
d_call: NA
j_call: TRBJ1-3
clone_size: NA
cdr3_nt: TGTGCCAGCAGTCCCAACCGGGGGAACACCATATATTTT
cdr3_aa: CASSPNRGNTIYF

v_call: TRBV14
d_call: NA
j_call: TRBJ1-4
clone_size: once
cdr3_nt: TGTGCCAGCAGCCCCACCACCCGCGGGGAACTGTTTTTT
cdr3_aa: CASSPTTRGELFF

v_call: TRBV28
d_call: TRBD1
j_call: TRBJ2-7
clone_size: NA
cdr3_nt: TGTGCCAGCAGTTTCCTCCGACAGGGCGAGCAAGAGCAGTACTTC
cdr3_aa: CASSFLRQGEQEQYF

v_call: TRBV30
d_call: NA
j_call: TRBJ2-4
clone_size: NA
cdr3_nt: TGTGCCTGGAGTGACACGACGTACCTATCCAAAAACATTCAGTACTTC
cdr3_aa: CAWSDTTYLSKNIQYF

v_call: TRBV28
d_call: NA
j_call: TRBJ1-5
clone_size: NA
cdr3_nt: TGTGCCAGCAGTTTCGAGAGGGGCCAAAGCAATCAGCCCCAGCATTTT
cdr3_aa: CASSFERGQSNQPQHF

v_call: TRBV29-1
d_call: NA
j_call: TRBJ2-6
clone_size: NA
cdr3_nt: TGCAGCGTTGAAGATCAAGTGGGCAGGGGCGCTGGGGCCAACGTCCTGACTTTC
cdr3_aa: CSVEDQVGRGAGANVLTF

v_call: TRBV7-2
d_call: TRBD2
j_call: TRBJ2-1
clone_size: NA
cdr3_nt: TGTGCCAGCAGCCCACCTAGCGGGCGAGTTGTTAATGAGCAGTTCTTC
cdr3_aa: CASSPPSGRVVNEQFF

v_call: TRBV5-4
d_call: TRBD2
j_call: TRBJ2-2
clone_size: NA
cdr3_nt: TGTGCCAGCAGTCTGGGAGGGCGCCACGGGGAGCTGTTTTTT
cdr3_aa: CASSLGGRHGELFF

v_call: TRBV6-5
d_call: TRBD2
j_call: TRBJ2-5
clone_size: NA
cdr3_nt: TGTGCCAGCGGGAGACTAGCGGGGGGCGGGGAGACCCAGTACTTC
cdr3_aa: CASGRLAGGGETQYF

v_call: TRBV14
d_call: NA
j_call: TRBJ1-3
clone_size: NA
cdr3_nt: TGTGCCAGCAGCCCCGTAGTCGGAAACACCATATATTTT
cdr3_aa: CASSPVVGNTIYF

v_call: TRBV28
d_call: TRBD1
j_call: TRBJ1-2
clone_size: NA
cdr3_nt: TGTGCCAGCAGTTTATCAGGGGGGGATGGCTACACCTTC
cdr3_aa: CASSLSGGDGYTF

v_call: TRBV9
d_call: TRBD1
j_call: TRBJ2-2
clone_size: NA
cdr3_nt: TGTGCCAGCAGCGTAGGGACAGGGACCACCGGGGAGCTGTTTTTT
cdr3_aa: CASSVGTGTTGELFF

v_call: TRBV5-1
d_call: NA
j_call: TRBJ1-1
clone_size: NA
cdr3_nt: TGCGCCAGCAGCTTGCGTCAGGGAGGCACTGAAGCTTTCTTT
cdr3_aa: CASSLRQGGTEAFF

v_call: TRBV28
d_call: NA
j_call: TRBJ1-3
clone_size: NA
cdr3_nt: TGTGCCAGCACCTTAGATCTCCGGGCCTTAGAGTTCAACACCATATATTTT
cdr3_aa: CASTLDLRALEFNTIYF

v_call: TRBV7-6
d_call: TRBD2
j_call: TRBJ2-1
clone_size: few
cdr3_nt: TGTGCCAGCAGCCCATGGACTAGCGGGAGTAACGTAAATGAGCAGTTCTTC
cdr3_aa: CASSPWTSGSNVNEQFF

v_call: TRBV18
d_call: NA
j_call: TRBJ2-1
clone_size: NA
cdr3_nt: TGTGCCAGCTCACCATCGGGCCTCGCCGTGGGGGAGCAGTTCTTC
cdr3_aa: CASSPSGLAVGEQFF

v_call: TRBV5-1
d_call: NA
j_call: TRBJ1-4
clone_size: NA
cdr3_nt: TGCGCCAGCAGCCGCCGGGGCTCCCTCCGGGAAAAACTGTTTTTT
cdr3_aa: CASSRRGSLREKLFF

v_call: TRBV19
d_call: NA
j_call: TRBJ1-5
clone_size: NA
cdr3_nt: TGTGCCATTGCGCGGGGTGGGGGGCTTGGCAATCAGCCCCAGCATTTT
cdr3_aa: CAIARGGGLGNQPQHF

v_call: TRBV2
d_call: TRBD1
j_call: TRBJ2-6
clone_size: NA
cdr3_nt: TGTGCCAGCTCGGGGACAGGGCTAGCTGGGGCCAACGTCCTGACTTTC
cdr3_aa: CASSGTGLAGANVLTF